These T cell receptor beta chains were read from a single sample in a study of blood T cell repertoires in COVID-19. Only in-frame clones appear in the TCRdb table, and some are missing; sequencing was by immunoSEQ multiplex PCR. The data contain about 400,000 clones, 80% to 90% of them singletons. The sequenced sample consisted of peripheral blood. These receptors were obtained from a man aged 35 to 55 with acute or convalescent COVID-19. CDR3s include the opening cysteine and the closing phenylalanine or tryptophan. Fields, in order: J gene, V gene, D gene, clone size, CDR3 protein, CDR3 DNA. A D gene is named only where the DNA matches it firmly. Clone size is stated in some rows and not others, as once, few, many or a class when expanded.

>TRBJ2-7|TRBV5-8|.|.
CASSLSLGDGRTYEQYF
TGTGCCAGCAGCTTGAGCCTAGGGGATGGCAGGACCTACGAGCAGTACTTC
>TRBJ2-1|TRBV4-1|.|.
CASSPRQERNEQFF
TGCGCCAGCAGCCCTCGACAGGAGCGGAATGAGCAGTTCTTC
>TRBJ1-6|TRBV12-3/TRBV12-4|.|.
CASSFRLDSPLHF
TGTGCCAGCAGTTTCAGGTTGGATTCACCCCTCCACTTT
>TRBJ2-5|TRBV6-2/TRBV6-3|TRBD2|.
CASSRSPFRLAGKETQYF
TGTGCCAGCAGCCGATCTCCATTCCGACTAGCGGGGAAAGAGACCCAGTACTTC
>TRBJ1-5|TRBV4-3|.|.
CASSQDGSQPQHF
TGCGCCAGCAGCCAAGATGGGAGTCAGCCCCAGCATTTT
>TRBJ2-7|TRBV5-1|TRBD1|few
CASSRQGLASYEQYF
TGCGCCAGCAGTAGACAGGGGCTTGCCTCCTACGAGCAGTACTTC
>TRBJ1-5|TRBV27|.|.
CASSQTGSNQPQHF
TGTGCCAGCAGTCAGACAGGTAGCAATCAGCCCCAGCATTTT
>TRBJ1-6|TRBV15|.|.
CATSRDRVNSPLHF
TGTGCCACCAGCAGAGACAGGGTTAATTCACCCCTCCACTTT
>TRBJ1-3|TRBV2|.|.
CASSNYGPVSNTIYF
TGTGCCAGCAGTAACTATGGCCCCGTCAGCAACACCATATATTTT
>TRBJ1-5|TRBV27|TRBD1|once
CASSARGPDQPQHF
TGTGCCAGCAGCGCTAGGGGGCCGGATCAGCCCCAGCATTTT